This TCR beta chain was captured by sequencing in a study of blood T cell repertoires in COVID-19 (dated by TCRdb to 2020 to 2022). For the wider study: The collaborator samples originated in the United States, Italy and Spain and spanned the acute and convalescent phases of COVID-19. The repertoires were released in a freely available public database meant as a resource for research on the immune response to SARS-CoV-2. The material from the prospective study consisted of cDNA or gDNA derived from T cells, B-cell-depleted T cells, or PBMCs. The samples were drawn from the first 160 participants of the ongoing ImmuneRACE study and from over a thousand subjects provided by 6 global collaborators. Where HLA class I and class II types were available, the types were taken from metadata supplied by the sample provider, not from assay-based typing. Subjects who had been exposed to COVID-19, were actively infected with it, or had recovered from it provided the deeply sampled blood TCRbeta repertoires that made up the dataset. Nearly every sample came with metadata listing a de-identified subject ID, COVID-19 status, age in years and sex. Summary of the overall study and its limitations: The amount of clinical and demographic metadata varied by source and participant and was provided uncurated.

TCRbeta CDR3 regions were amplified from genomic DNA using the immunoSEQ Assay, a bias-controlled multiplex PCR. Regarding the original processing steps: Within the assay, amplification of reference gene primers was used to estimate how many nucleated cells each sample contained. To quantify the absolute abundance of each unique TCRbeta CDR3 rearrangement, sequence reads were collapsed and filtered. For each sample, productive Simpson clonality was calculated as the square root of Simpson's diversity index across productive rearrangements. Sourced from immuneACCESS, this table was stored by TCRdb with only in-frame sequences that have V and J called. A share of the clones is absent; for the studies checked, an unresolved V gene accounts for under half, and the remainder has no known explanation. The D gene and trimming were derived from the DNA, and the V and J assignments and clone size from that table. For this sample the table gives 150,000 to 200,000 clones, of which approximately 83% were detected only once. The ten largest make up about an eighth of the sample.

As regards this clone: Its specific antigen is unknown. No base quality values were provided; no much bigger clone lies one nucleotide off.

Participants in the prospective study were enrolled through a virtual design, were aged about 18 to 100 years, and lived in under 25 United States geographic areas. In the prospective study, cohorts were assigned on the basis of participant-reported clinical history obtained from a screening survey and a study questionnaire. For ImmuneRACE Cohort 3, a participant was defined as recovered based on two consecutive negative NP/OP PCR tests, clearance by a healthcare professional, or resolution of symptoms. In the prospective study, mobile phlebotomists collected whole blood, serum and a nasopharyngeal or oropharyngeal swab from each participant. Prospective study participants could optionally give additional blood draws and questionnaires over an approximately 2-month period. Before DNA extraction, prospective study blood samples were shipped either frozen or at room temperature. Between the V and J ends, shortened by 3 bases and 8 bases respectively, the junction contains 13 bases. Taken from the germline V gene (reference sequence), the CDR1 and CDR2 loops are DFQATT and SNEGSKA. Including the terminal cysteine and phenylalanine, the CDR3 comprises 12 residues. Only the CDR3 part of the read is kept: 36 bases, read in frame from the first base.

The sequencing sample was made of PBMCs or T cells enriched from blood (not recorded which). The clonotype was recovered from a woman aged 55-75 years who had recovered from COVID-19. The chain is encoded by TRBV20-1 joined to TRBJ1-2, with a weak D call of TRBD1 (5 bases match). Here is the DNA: TGCAGTGCTAGTCGTGGGGGGGTGGGCTACACCTTC. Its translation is CSASRGGVGYTF.